These T cell receptor beta chains were read from a single sample in a study of cytomegalovirus exposure and HLA in healthy donors. Repertoires were generated with immunoSEQ multiplex PCR, while TCRdb's copy carries only in-frame clones and drops some. The table lists tens of thousands of clones, roughly four fifths of them singletons. The sample was PBMCs. These receptors originate from a woman between 50 and 59 years old in good health and CMV-seropositive. Both conserved end residues are part of each CDR3. The D gene is left open where the match is weak. Size values are once, few and many counts, or a class for expanded clones, and some rows have none.

abundance	d_gene	j_gene	v_gene	CDR3nt	CDR3aa
-	TRBD1	TRBJ2-4	TRBV2	TGTGCCAGCAGCGGGGACAGGGGGAACATTCAGTACTTC	CASSGDRGNIQYF
-	TRBD1	TRBJ2-7	TRBV7-9	TGTGCCAGCAGCTTAGGGGCACAGGGGTCCTACGAGCAGTACTTC	CASSLGAQGSYEQYF
-	-	TRBJ1-1	TRBV5-6	TGTGCCAGCAGCTCCGGTGAGGCTGAAGCTTTCTTT	CASSSGEAEAFF
-	TRBD2	TRBJ2-1	TRBV10-1	TGCGCCAGCAGTGATGGCGGGAGCAACAATGAGCAGTTCTTC	CASSDGGSNNEQFF
-	TRBD2	TRBJ2-1	TRBV6-1	TGTGCCAGCAGTGAGGAACCTGCGGGGGCCTACAATGAGCAGTTCTTC	CASSEEPAGAYNEQFF
-	-	TRBJ2-7	TRBV7-8	TGTGCCAGCAGCCCAGAGGGAAGTAGCTCCTACGAGCAGTACTTC	CASSPEGSSSYEQYF
-	TRBD2	TRBJ2-7	TRBV7-8	TGTGCCAGCAGCTTGAGTAGGCTAGCGGGAAAATACGAGCAGTACTTC	CASSLSRLAGKYEQYF
-	-	TRBJ1-3	TRBV9	TGTGCCAGCAGCAAACGGACAGCAGGAAACACCATATATTTT	CASSKRTAGNTIYF
-	-	TRBJ1-2	TRBV28	TGTGCCAGCAGTCTCCTCGGTGAAATCCACTATAGCTACACCTTC	CASSLLGEIHYSYTF
-	-	TRBJ2-1	TRBV28	TGTGCCAGCAGTTTACTAGCGCCCGCCTACAATGAGCAGTTCTTC	CASSLLAPAYNEQFF
once	-	TRBJ1-4	TRBV7-9	TGTGCCAGCAGCCCCCGACAGTCTAATGAAAAACTGTTTTTT	CASSPRQSNEKLFF
once	-	TRBJ1-5	TRBV19	TGTGCCAGTAGTATCAGTCCTGGGAGTCCGCCCCAGCATTTT	CASSISPGSPPQHF
-	TRBD2	TRBJ2-5	TRBV5-1	TGCGCCAGCAGCTTGGGGTTCGGGGGGGCAGAACAAGAGACCCAGTACTTC	CASSLGFGGAEQETQYF
-	-	TRBJ2-3	TRBV18	TGTGCCAGCTCAGCCAGACCCGGGGGATTACACACAGATACGCAGTATTTT	CASSARPGGLHTDTQYF
once	-	TRBJ1-1	TRBV4-1	TGCGCCAGCAGCCCCGGGGTGAACACTGAAGCTTTCTTT	CASSPGVNTEAFF
-	TRBD2	TRBJ2-7	TRBV30	TGTGCCTGGGGTCTTCGGGGGGGGGTGGGGTCCTCCCCTAGAGAGCAGTACTTC	CAWGLRGGVGSSPREQYF